The 27 T cell receptor beta chains presented below share a single source sample, sequenced in a study of shared clonotypes between healthy human individuals. CD45RO-negative cells were positively selected for CCR7, leaving out terminally differentiated effector memory CD45RA+ cells. TCRdb's copy holds only in-frame clones and misses some; the assay was immunoSEQ multiplex PCR. Here the sample spans about 2.1 million clones, more than 85% being singletons. Material for sequencing was naive CD8+ T cells from PBMCs. All receptors come from a man aged 18 to 30 in good health. Some clones in this sample may be carry-over from other donors' samples.

The CDR3 nucleotides are TGTGCCAGCAGCTTAGGGTTACAGGCACCAGGCGGCTACACCTTC. This translates into CASSLGLQAPGGYTF. This chain links TRBV7-8 with TRBJ1-2; tentative D call: TRBD1 (5 bases). Trimming shortened V by 1 base and J by 8 bases, and 17 bases separated the two germline ends. This CDR3 contains 15 residues. Germline V gene sequence: CDR1 SGHVS, CDR2 FQNEAQ. Variable domain in full (rest from reference TRBV7-8 and TRBJ1-2): GAGVSQSPRYKVAKRGQDVALRCDPISGHVSLFWYQQALGQGPEFLTYFQNEAQLDKSGLPSDRFFAERPEGSVSTLKIQRTQQEDSAVYLCASSLGLQAPGGYTFGSGTRLTVV.

A single count supports this clone. This chain uses TRBV9 with TRBJ2-3; tentatively, D is TRBD1 or TRBD2 (5 bases each). V shed 0 bases and J shed 1 base, with 12 bases lying between them. This CDR3 is built from 16 residues. Germline V gene data show CDR1 as SGDLS and CDR2 as YYNGEE. CDR3 DNA sequence: TGTGCCAGCAGCGTAGCTTGGGGGATAGGCACAGATACGCAGTATTTT. Its protein product is CASSVAWGIGTDTQYF.

The chain has TRBV9 and TRBJ2-3; 12 nucleotides agree with TRBD2. Trimming at V came to 3 bases and at J to 6 bases, leaving 5 bases not matched to a gene. Germline V gene data show CDR1 as SGDLS and CDR2 as YYNGEE. This CDR3 has 15 residues. CDR3 sequence reads: CASSETSGSGDTQYF. As DNA, the CDR3 is TGTGCCAGCAGCGAGACTAGCGGGAGTGGGGATACGCAGTATTTT.

The V and J genes are TRBV7-9 and TRBJ2-7, with 7 nucleotides matching TRBD1. Germline CDR1 is SEHNR and CDR2 is FQNEAQ (reference sequence). This CDR3 is built from 14 residues. V gave up 5 bases and J gave up 0 bases; unmatched junction bases: 4. The CDR3 region is CASSKTGFSYEQYF. The CDR3 DNA reads TGTGCCAGCAGCAAGACAGGGTTCTCCTACGAGCAGTACTTC.

V gene TRBV7-6 combines with J gene TRBJ2-3, with D possibly called TRBD1 or TRBD2 (6 bases each). The CDR3 spans 15 residues. V shed 6 bases and J shed 1 base, with 14 bases lying between them. CDR1 and CDR2 (germline): SGHVS, FNYEAQ. This CDR3 reads CASSFEGGGTDTQYF. CDR3 DNA: TGTGCCAGCAGTTTCGAGGGGGGTGGCACAGATACGCAGTATTTT. Variable domain in full (rest from reference TRBV7-6 and TRBJ2-3): GAGVSQSPRYKVTKRGQDVALRCDPISGHVSLYWYRQALGQGPEFLTYFNYEAQQDKSGLPNDRFSAERPEGSISTLTIQRTEQRDSAMYRCASSFEGGGTDTQYFGPGTRLTVL.

The chain employs TRBV27 and TRBJ1-5; D perhaps matches TRBD1 (5 bases). V gave up 7 bases and J gave up 1 base, with 29 bases separating them. The CDR3 runs 20 residues. CDR1 and CDR2 from the germline V gene are MNHEY and SMNVEV (reference sequence). CDR3 sequence (DNA): TGTGCCAGCACCTCCATGGGGGTGCGGGGCCCGGGAGAGAGCAATCAGCCCCAGCATTTT. Protein product: CASTSMGVRGPGESNQPQHF.

In the case of this clone: The same CDR3 also results from other DNA sequences found in this sample. V and J are TRBV27 and TRBJ1-1; D gene ambiguous. This CDR3 is built from 14 residues. Trimming pared 2 bases from V and 2 bases from J, leaving 9 bases between. Germline V gene lookup returns CDR1 MNHEY and CDR2 SMNVEV (reference sequence). The CDR3 DNA reads TGTGCCAGCAGTTTAGCGGGATCAAACACTGAAGCTTTCTTT. Its translation: CASSLAGSNTEAFF.

The rearrangement uses TRBV7-2 and TRBJ2-7, with D perhaps matching TRBD1 (5 bases). V lost 5 bases and J lost 0, with 11 bases in between. This CDR3 is built from 14 residues. Germline CDR1 SGHTA, CDR2 FQGNSA. The CDR3 DNA is TGTGCCAGCAGCACCGGCGACAGCTCCTACGAGCAGTACTTC. Encoded protein: CASSTGDSSYEQYF.

The V and J genes are TRBV27 and TRBJ2-2, with 8 bases fitting TRBD1. Germline assignment: CDR1 MNHEY and CDR2 SMNVEV (reference sequence). V was pared by 2 bases and J by 3 bases, with 2 bases of the junction left unmatched. The length of the CDR3 is 15 residues. This CDR3 is CASSLGQGYTGELFF. CDR3 DNA: TGTGCCAGCAGTTTAGGACAGGGTTACACCGGGGAGCTGTTTTTT.

The CDR3 reads CASRREVGSQPQHF. The CDR3 DNA follows: TGTGCCAGTAGAAGGGAAGTCGGGAGTCAGCCCCAGCATTTT. The V gene is TRBV19, the J gene TRBJ1-5; no definite D call. The CDR3 has 14 residues. Germline V gene sequence: CDR1 LNHDA, CDR2 SQIVND (reference sequence). The V end was cut by 6 bases, the J end by 6 bases, with 15 bases between. Together with reference TRBV19 and TRBJ1-5, the CDR3 gives the full variable domain: DGGITQSPKYLFRKEGQNVTLSCEQNLNHDAMYWYRQDPGQGLRLIYYSQIVNDFQKGDIAEGYSVSREKKESFPLTVTSAQKNPTAFYLCASRREVGSQPQHFGDGTRLSIL.

The J gene is TRBJ1-2, the V gene TRBV19; D is perhaps TRBD1 (5 bases). Germline V lookup: CDR1 LNHDA, CDR2 SQIVND (reference sequence). V was pared by 6 bases and J by 1 base, with 15 bases between. CDR3 length: 15 residues. The CDR3: CASSAGPRLNYGYTF. CDR3 DNA sequence: TGTGCCAGTAGCGCGGGACCGAGACTTAACTATGGCTACACCTTC. The variable domain in full, completed from reference TRBV19 and TRBJ1-2, reads DGGITQSPKYLFRKEGQNVTLSCEQNLNHDAMYWYRQDPGQGLRLIYYSQIVNDFQKGDIAEGYSVSREKKESFPLTVTSAQKNPTAFYLCASSAGPRLNYGYTFGSGTRLTVV.

The V and J genes are TRBV5-1 and TRBJ2-3; TRBD2 aligns across 8 bases. The germline CDR1 and CDR2 sequences are SGHRS and YFSETQ. The CDR3 totals 15 residues. Trimming cost V 4 bases and J 0 bases; bases outside gene matches: 4. The CDR3 bases are TGCGCCAGCAGCCGCACTAGCGGTAGCACAGATACGCAGTATTTT. Translated: CASSRTSGSTDTQYF.

This clone was counted once. The gene calls are TRBV29-1 and TRBJ2-7; D tentatively fits TRBD1 or TRBD2 (5 bases each). The CDR3 consists of 13 residues. In germline, CDR1 is SQVTM, CDR2 ANQGSEA. Between the trimmed V and J ends, which lost 4 bases and 7 bases, there was a span of 17 bases. CDR3 protein: CSVAHQRGMEQYF. For the CDR3, the DNA is TGCAGCGTTGCCCACCAGAGGGGTATGGAGCAGTACTTC.

V usage is TRBV9 and J usage is TRBJ2-3, with D possibly being TRBD2 (6 bases). Germline V gene data show CDR1 as SGDLS and CDR2 as YYNGEE. The V end lost 4 bases, the J end lost 4 bases, and 13 bases lay between the germline ends. The CDR3 contains 14 residues. DNA of the CDR3: TGTGCCAGCAGCCCACCATGGGAGGCAGATACGCAGTATTTT. Protein product: CASSPPWEADTQYF.

The gene calls are TRBV5-8 and TRBJ2-1, with D tentatively TRBD2 (5 bases). Germline CDR1 is SGHTS and CDR2 is YDEGEE. The ends were cut back, 3 bases at V and 10 bases at J, with 17 bases in the middle. CDR3 length: 14 amino acids. DNA for the CDR3: TGTGCCAGCAGCTGGGTAAACAGCGGAGTAGAGCAGTTCTTC. It translates to CASSWVNSGVEQFF.

The chain joins TRBV7-6 to TRBJ1-5; a weak D match, TRBD1 (5 bases). There are 14 residues in the CDR3. From germline, CDR1 is SGHVS and CDR2 FNYEAQ. V lost 0 bases and J 3 bases, leaving 6 bases between the germline ends. The CDR3 loop reads CASSLAGDNQPQHF. CDR3 in DNA: TGTGCCAGCAGCTTAGCGGGGGACAATCAGCCCCAGCATTTT. Full variable domain (outside the CDR3, taken from reference TRBV7-6 and TRBJ1-5): GAGVSQSPRYKVTKRGQDVALRCDPISGHVSLYWYRQALGQGPEFLTYFNYEAQQDKSGLPNDRFSAERPEGSISTLTIQRTEQRDSAMYRCASSLAGDNQPQHFGDGTRLSIL.

This clone was seen only a few times. V usage is TRBV5-5 and J usage is TRBJ1-1; D gene unclear. Germline CDR1 reads SGHKS; CDR2 reads YYEKEE (reference sequence). CDR3 size: 13 residues. V was shortened by 5 bases and J by 1 base, with 9 bases between the two germline ends. CDR3 region: CASRNIRNTEAFF. The CDR3 coding sequence is TGTGCCAGCAGGAATATTCGGAACACTGAAGCTTTCTTT.

The rearrangement joins TRBV7-9 to TRBJ2-2, with D possibly being TRBD1 (6 bases). Germline V gives CDR1 SEHNR, CDR2 FQNEAQ (reference sequence). The length of the CDR3 is 14 residues. Trimming pared 2 bases from V and 4 bases from J, leaving 8 bases between. DNA of the CDR3: TGTGCCAGCAGCTTATCGACAGGCACCGGGGAGCTGTTTTTT. Translating gives CASSLSTGTGELFF. Complete variable domain (other parts from reference TRBV7-9 and TRBJ2-2): DTGVSQNPRHKITKRGQNVTFRCDPISEHNRLYWYRQTLGQGPEFLTYFQNEAQLEKSRLLSDRFSAERPKGSFSTLEIQRTEQGDSAMYLCASSLSTGTGELFFGEGSRLTVL.

V gene TRBV19 combines with J gene TRBJ1-1, with D uncertain. The CDR3 is 14 amino acids. CDR1 is LNHDA and CDR2 is SQIVND in the germline V gene (reference sequence). V lost 3 bases, J lost 0 bases, and 8 bases lay in between. CDR3: CASSMWRMNTEAFF. The CDR3 region has the DNA TGTGCCAGTAGTATGTGGCGAATGAACACTGAAGCTTTCTTT.

The gene calls are TRBV10-3 and TRBJ1-2, with a possible D match to TRBD1 (6 bases). The V end was cut by 6 bases, the J end by 4 bases, with 15 bases between. The CDR3 totals 14 residues. CDR1 and CDR2 (germline): ENHRY, SYGVKD. The CDR3 DNA reads TGTGCCATCAGAGCGGGGGCCGGGGGCTATGGCTACACCTTC. Its translation: CAIRAGAGGYGYTF.

The genes are TRBV25-1 and TRBJ2-5, with TRBD2 matching over 12 bases. The CDR3 has 14 residues. After removal of 5 bases from V and 2 bases from J, the junction contained 0 bases not matched to a gene. Germline CDR1 MGHDK, CDR2 SYGVNS. The CDR3, as DNA: TGTGCCAGCAGTCTAGCGGGAGGGCAAGAGACCCAGTACTTC. It encodes CASSLAGGQETQYF.

Remarks on this clone: Other nucleotide sequences in the sample specify the same CDR3. The chain recombines TRBV27 with TRBJ2-7, with D possibly TRBD1 on 6 matching bases. The CDR3 sequence is 15 residues long. Germline values: CDR1 MNHEY, CDR2 SMNVEV (reference sequence). V was clipped by 3 bases and J by 0 bases, with 12 bases between them. CDR3 DNA sequence: TGTGCCAGCAGTTTGACAGGATTCGGCTCCTACGAGCAGTACTTC. Amino acids: CASSLTGFGSYEQYF.

J is TRBJ1-2 and V is TRBV14, with D possibly being TRBD1 (6 bases). From germline, CDR1 is SGHDN and CDR2 FVKESK. This CDR3 has 16 amino acids. V lost 1 base, J lost 0 bases, and 12 bases lay in between. The CDR3 loop is CASSQGLDRANYGYTF. The CDR3 DNA reads as TGTGCCAGCAGCCAAGGATTGGACAGAGCTAACTATGGCTACACCTTC.

Notes on this clone: Distinct nucleotide sequences in the sample also encode this CDR3. This chain connects TRBV9 to TRBJ2-7, with TRBD1 matching 7 bases. The ends lost 3 bases at V and 2 bases at J; junction bases unmatched: 5. Germline CDR1 SGDLS, CDR2 YYNGEE. The CDR3 has 14 amino acids. The CDR3 sequence is CASSAGDRAYEQYF. DNA of the CDR3: TGTGCCAGCAGCGCAGGCGACAGGGCCTACGAGCAGTACTTC.

V is TRBV23-1 and J is TRBJ2-4, with 16 bases identical to TRBD2. TRBV23-1 is an ORF for which the function is uncertain. V lost 6 bases, J lost 0 bases, and 11 bases stayed unmatched. This CDR3 is built from 20 residues. The DNA of the CDR3 is TGCGCCAGCAGGGGACTAGCGGGAGGGTTTAGGGCTCTAGCCAAAAACATTCAGTACTTC. Its protein product is CASRGLAGGFRALAKNIQYF.

As for this clone: Given a much more abundant clone one base away, this may be a read error. The chain carries TRBV7-9 and TRBJ2-7; no definite D call. The CDR3 consists of 13 residues. Germline CDR1 is SEHNR and CDR2 is FQNEAQ (reference sequence). The ends were cut back, 3 bases at V and 2 bases at J, with 8 bases in the middle. The CDR3 sequence is CASSFGRTYEQYF. The CDR3 DNA is TGTGCCAGCAGCTTCGGCAGGACCTACGAGCAGTACTTC.

This clone has only one observation. J is TRBJ2-7 and V is TRBV27; D possibly corresponds to TRBD1 (5 bases). The CDR3 consists of 15 residues. The germline V gene encodes CDR1 MNHEY and CDR2 SMNVEV (reference sequence). V gave up 3 bases and J gave up 2 bases, with 14 bases separating them. The CDR3 loop is CASSLSRWGAYEQYF. CDR3 coding DNA: TGTGCCAGCAGTTTGAGTCGTTGGGGCGCCTACGAGCAGTACTTC.